Shown below are 3 T cell receptor beta chains from a single sample sequenced in a study of HIV-infected patients and healthy controls. Antiretroviral therapy had run roughly three months, about 14 weeks, before follow-up blood collection. No cell fractionation was done, so the repertoire covers all unsorted peripheral blood T cells. Reverse transcription used about 500 ng RNA and constant-region primers for alpha and beta. Each of the alpha and beta chains got its own library through chain-specific third strand synthesis with indices. TCRdb analysed the 5' RACE reads with MiXCR anew, one entry per CDR3 protein. The sample yields thousands of distinct CDR3 sequences, roughly 7% seen once. The sequencing here drew on blood, taken during antiretroviral therapy. The source of these receptors is an adult with HIV infection.

This clonotype has ten or more counts. The chain couples TRBV12-3 or TRBV12-4 to TRBJ1-4; D is unclear. V was clipped by 5 bases and J by 0 bases, with 10 bases between them. The CDR3 has 15 amino acids. CDR3 sequence reads: CASSPFGATNEKLFF. Here the CDR3 DNA reads TGTGCCAGCAGTCCTTTCGGGGCAACTAATGAAAAACTGTTTTTT.

As to this clonotype: This could be a read error, since a much larger clone is one nucleotide away. V is TRBV7-9 and J is TRBJ1-2, with 7 bases aligning to TRBD1. This CDR3 is 16 amino acids long. The V gene's germline CDR1 is SEHNR and CDR2 FQNEAQ (reference sequence). In nucleotides, the CDR3 is TGTTCCAGCAGCTTACGGAGGGAGAGGGGGCCCGACGGCTACACCTTC. This sequence encodes CSSSLRRERGPDGYTF.

This clonotype was seen repeatedly, ten times or more. The rearrangement joins TRBV5-1 to TRBJ2-7, with TRBD2 as a possible D gene (6 bases). Germline-derived CDR1 and CDR2 are SGHRS and YFSETQ. V was cut by 0 bases and J by 6 bases, with 19 bases left in between. This CDR3 spans 16 amino acids. CDR3 coding DNA: TGCGCCAGCAGCTTGGGAGCTACGGGACTCTCCCTCGAGCAGTACTTC. Its protein is CASSLGATGLSLEQYF.